The 25 T cell receptor beta chains listed next were all sequenced from one sample in a study of T cell responses to AZD1222 COVID-19 vaccine. Some clones are missing from TCRdb's copy, which holds only in-frame ones; the method was immunoSEQ multiplex PCR. This repertoire shows over 100,000 clones, about nine tenths found once; its top ten account for roughly 20%. The starting material was peripheral blood, obtained on day 0 of AZD1222 vaccination. These receptors all come from an adult in good health.

V gene TRBV6-6 combines with J gene TRBJ2-1, with TRBD2 identical over 9 bases. Trimming took 6 bases from V and 5 from J; bases not matched to a gene: 8. CDR1 MNHNY and CDR2 SVGAGI come from the germline V gene (reference sequence). This CDR3 is 15 amino acids long. The CDR3 sequence: CASSITAGGHNEQFF. The DNA for the CDR3 is TGTGCCAGCAGCATCACAGCGGGGGGCCACAATGAGCAGTTCTTC.

This sequence joins TRBV4-1 and TRBJ2-1, with D perhaps TRBD2 (7 bases). Germline CDR1 reads MGHRA; CDR2 reads YSYEKL. Trimming cost V 3 bases and J 5 bases, with 29 bases left between them. This CDR3 is 20 amino acids long. The CDR3 here is CASSHLPGAGAFELHNEQFF. The CDR3 nucleotides are TGCGCCAGCAGCCACCTTCCGGGGGCGGGGGCGTTTGAACTTCACAATGAGCAGTTCTTC.

V usage is TRBV10-3 and J usage is TRBJ1-2; unclear D gene. Trimming removed 9 bases from V and 1 base from J, with 9 bases in between. Germline CDR1 is ENHRY and CDR2 is SYGVKD. This CDR3 has 12 amino acids. The CDR3 protein is CAILDLNYGYTF. The CDR3 nucleotides are TGTGCCATTCTAGACCTTAACTATGGCTACACCTTC.

The V and J genes are TRBV20-1 and TRBJ1-5; no firm D call. CDR3 length: 13 amino acids. V lost 3 bases and J 4 bases, leaving 10 bases between the germline ends. Germline V gene data show CDR1 as DFQATT and CDR2 as SNEGSKA (reference sequence). The CDR3, as DNA: TGCAGTGCTAGTTTACTAGGGAATCAGCCCCAGCATTTT. It is translated as CSASLLGNQPQHF.

This clone was observed once. The rearrangement links TRBV25-1 to TRBJ1-2, with D possibly matching TRBD1 (6 bases). Germline V gene data show CDR1 as MGHDK and CDR2 as SYGVNS. The CDR3 is 14 residues long. The V end lost 5 bases, the J end lost 8 bases, and 18 bases lay between the germline ends. CDR3 nucleotides: TGTGCCAGCAGTTCTCAGGGGAGTACGGGAGGCTACACCTTC. Amino acid sequence: CASSSQGSTGGYTF.

About this clone: Without the conserved terminal phenylalanine or tryptophan, this CDR3 likely stems from a read error. V and J are TRBV6-5 and TRBJ1-6; D remains unclear. The CDR3 consists of 15 residues. V lost 2 bases and J lost 2, with 7 bases in between. Germline loops: CDR1 MNHEY, CDR2 SVGAGI. Here the CDR3 DNA reads TGTGCCAGCAGTTACAGGGTACCCTATAATTCACCCCTCCACCTT. It specifies CASSYRVPYNSPLHL.

The chain has TRBV19 and TRBJ1-5, with no clear D. This CDR3 spans 14 amino acids. CDR1 is LNHDA, CDR2 SQIVND, per germline (reference sequence). V gave up 3 bases and J gave up 4 bases, with 10 bases separating them. The DNA of the CDR3 is TGTGCCAGTAGTATCCAGACATCTAATCAGCCCCAGCATTTT. Encoded protein: CASSIQTSNQPQHF.

The V and J genes are TRBV6-1 and TRBJ2-7; D is possibly TRBD1 (5 bases). Germline loops: CDR1 MNHNS, CDR2 SASEGT. Trimming stripped 3 bases from V and 5 bases from J, with 11 bases between. The CDR3 consists of 13 residues. DNA for the CDR3: TGTGCCAGCAGTGACCAGGGCGACCACGAGCAGTACTTC. This encodes CASSDQGDHEQYF.

This chain connects TRBV5-4 to TRBJ1-2; 9 bases align to TRBD1. Germline V gives CDR1 SGHNT, CDR2 YYREEE (reference sequence). After removal of 4 bases from V and 5 bases from J, the junction contained 9 bases not matched to a gene. The CDR3 spans 15 residues. CDR3 sequence: CASSPGPGQGYGYTF. As DNA, the CDR3 is TGTGCCAGCAGCCCCGGACCGGGACAGGGATATGGCTACACCTTC.

The rearrangement joins TRBV10-3 to TRBJ1-3; the D is unclear. This CDR3 contains 12 residues. V gave up 6 bases and J gave up 3 bases, with 6 bases separating them. CDR1 and CDR2 from the germline V gene are ENHRY and SYGVKD. The CDR3 bases are TGTGCCATCAGGGAAAGTGGAAACACCATATATTTT. Its protein product is CAIRESGNTIYF.

J is TRBJ2-3 and V is TRBV9, with no clear D. The CDR3 is 16 residues long. Germline lookup yields CDR1 SGDLS and CDR2 YYNGEE. Trimming took off 4 bases at V and 0 bases at J, with 15 bases between the two ends. CDR3 amino acids: CASSPVVTPSTDTQYF. The CDR3 DNA reads TGTGCCAGCAGCCCGGTTGTTACTCCGAGCACAGATACGCAGTATTTT.

The chain employs TRBV5-5 and TRBJ1-5; TRBD1 is a possible D gene (5 bases). V lost 4 bases to trimming and J lost 1 base, with 9 bases between them. This CDR3 has 14 amino acids. Germline-derived CDR1 and CDR2 are SGHKS and YYEKEE (reference sequence). CDR3 residues: CASSAGSSNQPQHF. The CDR3 DNA reads as TGTGCCAGCAGCGCAGGGTCAAGCAATCAGCCCCAGCATTTT.

The V call is TRBV28, the J call TRBJ1-2; 8 bases line up with TRBD1. The CDR3 totals 14 residues. With 7 bases clipped from V and 2 bases from J, the junction kept 6 bases outside the gene matches. CDR1 is MDHEN, CDR2 SYDVKM, per germline. Written as DNA, the CDR3 is TGTGCCAGCATCACGCAGGGGGCCAACTATGGCTACACCTTC. Its protein is CASITQGANYGYTF.

The chain uses TRBV10-3 and TRBJ1-6, with TRBD1 as a possible D gene (5 bases). Germline-derived CDR1 and CDR2 are ENHRY and SYGVKD. This CDR3 contains 15 residues. Trimming left V 3 bases short and J 8 bases short, with 14 bases between. This CDR3 reads CAISEGRDGDSPLHF. The CDR3 DNA reads as TGTGCCATCAGTGAAGGCAGGGATGGGGATTCACCCCTCCACTTT.

V is TRBV29-1 and J is TRBJ1-2; D is unclear. In germline, CDR1 is SQVTM, CDR2 ANQGSEA. The CDR3 spans 12 residues. The V gene lost 3 bases and the J gene lost 4 bases, with 9 bases spanning the gap. CDR3 sequence: CSVDPGTYGYTF. Written as DNA, the CDR3 is TGCAGCGTTGATCCAGGAACCTATGGCTACACCTTC.

Concerning this clone itself: The junction and the germline gene differ at one end; a read error may be behind it. CDR3 DNA: TGTGCTAGCAAGGCTAGCGGGGGGGAAGATACGCAGTATTTT. It is translated as CASKASGGEDTQYF. The chain joins TRBV2 to TRBJ2-3; TRBD2 agrees at 12 bases. From germline, CDR1 is SNHLY and CDR2 FYNNEI. The CDR3 contains 14 residues.

J is TRBJ2-7 and V is TRBV15; tentative D call: TRBD2 (5 bases). Germline CDR1 and CDR2: LNHNV and YYDKDF (reference sequence). Between the trimmed V and J ends, which lost 3 bases and 2 bases, there was a span of 20 bases. The CDR3 extends over 17 amino acids. The CDR3 region is CATSSSRTEGSTYEQYF. The CDR3 DNA sequence: TGTGCCACCAGCAGTTCAAGAACCGAAGGGAGCACCTACGAGCAGTACTTC.

V is TRBV5-6 and J is TRBJ1-2, with D uncertain. The CDR3 totals 15 residues. The V end lost 4 bases, the J end lost 5 bases, and 18 bases lay between the germline ends. Germline V gene sequence: CDR1 SGHDT, CDR2 YYEEEE. CDR3 region: CASSPQSTAPYGYTF. The CDR3 DNA follows: TGTGCCAGCAGCCCACAATCGACGGCGCCGTATGGCTACACCTTC.

The rearrangement links TRBV24-1 to TRBJ2-7; the D gene could be TRBD1 or TRBD2 (6 bases each). CDR3 length: 15 amino acids. V was cut by 0 bases and J by 5 bases, with 13 bases left in between. CDR1 KGHDR and CDR2 SFDVKD come from the germline V gene. The CDR3 region is CATSDLLRGENEQYF. The CDR3 region has the DNA TGTGCCACCAGTGATTTGCTAAGGGGGGAGAACGAGCAGTACTTC.

This clone occurred a few times. The V gene is TRBV7-2, the J gene TRBJ1-1, with a tentative D call TRBD1 (6 bases). The germline V gene encodes CDR1 SGHTA and CDR2 FQGNSA. This CDR3 has 15 amino acids. V was clipped by 1 base and J by 4 bases, with 13 bases between them. CDR3 bases: TGTGCCAGCAGCTTAGAGTCAGGGGTCATCACTGAAGCTTTCTTT. As protein: CASSLESGVITEAFF.

V is TRBV6-5 and J is TRBJ2-2; TRBD1 is a possible D gene (5 bases). The V end was cut by 10 bases, the J end by 6 bases, with 21 bases between. CDR1 and CDR2 (germline): MNHEY, SVGAGI. This CDR3 is 15 amino acids long. The CDR3 DNA reads as TGTGCCACCACCCGTTCCCTTAGGGGCTCCGGGGAGCTGTTTTTT. Translation: CATTRSLRGSGELFF.

The rearrangement links TRBV6-2 or TRBV6-3 to TRBJ2-1; D perhaps matches TRBD2 (6 bases). V lost 1 base to trimming and J lost 7 bases, with 11 bases between them. CDR1 and CDR2 (germline): MNHEY, SVGEGT. This CDR3 is 14 amino acids long. The CDR3 region has the DNA TGTGCCAGCAGTTACTATACTAGCTGGAATGAGCAGTTCTTC. It translates to CASSYYTSWNEQFF.

The chain recombines TRBV10-1 with TRBJ2-1; D is tentatively TRBD1 or TRBD2 (5 bases each). Per the germline V gene, CDR1 is WNHNN and CDR2 is SYGVQD (reference sequence). Trimming stripped 2 bases from V and 7 bases from J, with 15 bases between. The CDR3 runs to 15 residues. The chain's CDR3 is CASSEGTPSGNEQFF. CDR3 nucleotides: TGCGCCAGCAGTGAGGGGACCCCGTCGGGAAATGAGCAGTTCTTC.

This clone was recorded a few times. This chain uses TRBV2 with TRBJ1-2, with D perhaps TRBD1 (5 bases). V lost 0 bases, J lost 6 bases, and 14 bases lay in between. Germline loops: CDR1 SNHLY, CDR2 FYNNEI. CDR3 length: 15 amino acids. The CDR3 DNA sequence: TGTGCCAGCAGTGAAGCGCTTTTTGGAGGGGATGGCTACACCTTC. Translated, it gives CASSEALFGGDGYTF.

This clone has only one observation. This rearrangement joins TRBV20-1 to TRBJ2-7; tentative D call: TRBD2 (6 bases). Germline assignment: CDR1 DFQATT and CDR2 SNEGSKA (reference sequence). V lost 6 bases, J lost 5 bases, and 11 bases lay in between. This CDR3 region has 11 residues. The CDR3 nucleotides read TGCAGTGCACCGAGGGAGGACGAGCAGTACTTC. Its protein is CSAPREDEQYF.